Below, 12 T cell receptor beta chains from the same sample are listed, as sequenced in a study of blood T cell repertoires in COVID-19 (dated by TCRdb to the early 2020s). The protocol used for the library was the immunoSEQ multiplex PCR assay. The table was pulled from immuneACCESS by TCRdb, which kept in-frame rearrangements only. Such tables lose some clones; where checked, under half of the loss comes from unresolved V genes, and the rest has no known cause. The sample records just over 95,000 clones, approximately 90% of which are singletons. Around 5% of the sample is held by the ten biggest clonotypes. The sample taken for sequencing was peripheral blood. The receptors were gathered from a man between 45 and 60 years old with acute or convalescent COVID-19.

This clone was recorded once. The chain employs TRBV6-6 and TRBJ1-1; no clear D. The germline V and J ends were trimmed by 11 bases and 0 bases, with 16 bases remaining between them. This CDR3 is 14 amino acids long. From germline, CDR1 is MNHNY and CDR2 SVGAGI (reference sequence). The CDR3 loop is CAGGRSLMNTEAFF. The CDR3 nucleotides are TGTGCCGGAGGGAGGAGTCTGATGAACACTGAAGCTTTCTTT.

The chain links TRBV27 to TRBJ2-3; 8 bases line up with TRBD1. CDR1 is MNHEY and CDR2 is SMNVEV in the germline V gene (reference sequence). This CDR3 is built from 17 residues. V lost 3 bases to trimming and J lost 6 bases; unmatched junction nucleotides: 14. The chain's CDR3 is CASSFISGTGALDTQYF. CDR3 DNA: TGTGCCAGCAGTTTTATCTCCGGGACAGGTGCGTTGGATACGCAGTATTTT.

V gene TRBV6-4 combines with J gene TRBJ2-2; the D is unclear. Trimming pared 10 bases from V and 4 bases from J, leaving 19 bases between. The CDR3 contains 15 residues. Per the germline V gene, CDR1 is MRHNA and CDR2 is SNTAGT. The CDR3: CATSPGLGFTGELFF. The CDR3 coding sequence is TGTGCCACCAGCCCCGGTTTGGGCTTCACCGGGGAGCTGTTTTTT.

The V and J genes are TRBV5-4 and TRBJ2-7; TRBD2 matches 9 bases. Germline V gene lookup returns CDR1 SGHNT and CDR2 YYREEE (reference sequence). CDR3 length: 15 amino acids. V lost 2 bases and J lost 0; bases outside the gene matches: 3. CDR3 amino acids: CASSFPAGGSYEQYF. DNA of the CDR3: TGTGCCAGCAGCTTTCCAGCGGGAGGCTCCTACGAGCAGTACTTC. Full variable domain (outside the CDR3, taken from reference TRBV5-4 and TRBJ2-7): ETGVTQSPTHLIKTRGQQVTLRCSSQSGHNTVSWYQQALGQGPQFIFQYYREEENGRGNFPPRFSGLQFPNYSSELNVNALELDDSALYLCASSFPAGGSYEQYFGPGTRLTVT.

V is TRBV30 and J is TRBJ2-5; D may be TRBD1 (6 bases). The V gene lost 2 bases and the J gene lost 5 bases, with 12 bases spanning the gap. The CDR3 is 13 residues long. In germline, CDR1 is GTSNPN, CDR2 SVGIG (reference sequence). The CDR3: CAWSTGSKETQYF. CDR3 sequence (DNA): TGTGCCTGGAGTACAGGGAGCAAGGAGACCCAGTACTTC.

This chain joins TRBV9 and TRBJ2-6, with 7 bases lining up with TRBD1. V shed 7 bases, J shed 1 base, and the junction held 14 bases outside the gene matches. This CDR3 region has 18 residues. The germline CDR1 and CDR2 sequences are SGDLS and YYNGEE. CDR3 protein: CASQIGQDTLSGANVLTF. Here the CDR3 DNA reads TGTGCCAGCCAAATAGGACAGGATACCCTTTCTGGGGCCAACGTCCTGACTTTC.

The J gene is TRBJ2-2, the V gene TRBV2, with 7 bases aligning to TRBD1. Looked up from germline, CDR1 is SNHLY and CDR2 is FYNNEI. The J segment lost 0 bases and the V segment lost 6 bases, leaving 1 base of the junction unmatched. This CDR3 contains 14 residues. CDR3 DNA: TGTGCCAGCAGGGGACAGTCGAACACCGGGGAGCTGTTTTTT. Its protein product is CASRGQSNTGELFF.

This clone was seen only a few times. CDR3 nucleotide sequence: TGCGCCAGCAGCTTGGGCGGTACCTACGAGCAGTACTTC. This encodes CASSLGGTYEQYF. The chain combines TRBV5-1 with TRBJ2-7; D unresolved. The CDR3 runs 13 residues. Looked up from germline, CDR1 is SGHRS and CDR2 is YFSETQ. V gave up 0 bases and J gave up 2 bases, with 6 bases separating them.

CDR3 bases: TGTGCCACCAGCAGAGGTAGCGGGAGGGCCACCGGGGAGCTGTTTTTT. Translation gives CATSRGSGRATGELFF. The chain has TRBV15 and TRBJ2-2; TRBD2 aligns across 11 bases. Germline CDR1 and CDR2: LNHNV and YYDKDF (reference sequence). J gave up 4 bases and V 1 base, and 2 bases lay outside the gene matches. The CDR3 runs to 16 residues.

CDR3 residues: CASSAVANEKLFF. In DNA form, the CDR3 reads TGCGCCAGCAGTGCAGTCGCCAATGAAAAACTGTTTTTT. The rearrangement links TRBV10-2 to TRBJ1-4, with no clear D. Trimming stripped 4 bases from V and 5 bases from J, with 8 bases between. This CDR3 has 13 residues. The germline V gene encodes CDR1 WSHSY and CDR2 SAAADI.

In this sample, this clone turned up once. The chain combines TRBV12-3 or TRBV12-4 with TRBJ1-1; no firm D call. The CDR3 contains 13 residues. V was shortened by 6 bases and J by 4 bases, with 12 bases between the two germline ends. The CDR3: CASSHKSGTEAFF. The CDR3 DNA follows: TGTGCCAGCAGCCACAAGTCGGGCACTGAAGCTTTCTTT.

This chain connects TRBV7-9 to TRBJ2-7, with TRBD2 as a possible D gene (7 bases). Germline V CDR1 and CDR2: SEHNR, FQNEAQ (reference sequence). The CDR3 contains 16 residues. The V end was cut by 3 bases, the J end by 0 bases, with 15 bases between. The CDR3: CASSLATGRDSYEQYF. CDR3 DNA: TGTGCCAGCAGCTTGGCTACAGGGAGGGACTCCTACGAGCAGTACTTC.